What follows are 26 T cell receptor beta chains derived from one specimen sequenced in a study of tumor and adjacent non-tumor tissue in lung cancer. This sample's RNA came from whole unsorted tissue. Distant lung tissue was collected more than 3 cm away from the tumor edge. Three rounds of nested PCR, following a modified ARM-PCR protocol, produced the TCRbeta library. One entry per CDR3 protein results from TCRdb running MiXCR on the multiplex PCR reads. The table has 98,000 or so distinct CDR3 sequences, approximately 80% seen once. Material: distant non-tumor lung tissue. All receptors derive from a man in his sixties with small cell lung cancer.

On this clonotype: An end of the junction does not agree with germline; a read error may underlie this. This CDR3 reads CASSSGQGYGQPQDF. DNA of the CDR3: TGTGCCAGCAGTTCGGGACAGGGGTACGGTCAGCCCCAGGATTTT. V and J are TRBV28 and TRBJ1-5; 10 bases fit TRBD1. The CDR3 contains 15 residues. The germline V gene has CDR1 MDHEN and CDR2 SYDVKM. Based on the CDR3 plus reference TRBV28 and TRBJ1-5, the full variable domain is DVKVTQSSRYLVKRTGEKVFLECVQDMDHENMFWYRQDPGLGLRLIYFSYDVKMKEKGDIPEGYSVSREKKERFSLILESASTNQTSMYLCASSSGQGYGQPQDFGDGTRLSIL.

This chain connects TRBV6-1 to TRBJ1-5; 8 nucleotides agree with TRBD1. Unmatched junction bases numbered 11, after V lost 9 bases and J lost 1 base. Germline assignment: CDR1 MNHNS and CDR2 SASEGT. The CDR3 totals 16 residues. This CDR3 reads CARSRSGGMSNQPQHF. The CDR3 nucleotides are TGTGCCAGAAGTCGCTCAGGGGGCATGAGCAATCAGCCCCAGCATTTT.

Note on this clonotype: The CDR3 end shows no conserved phenylalanine or tryptophan, and so a read error is likely. This chain joins TRBV7-9 and TRBJ2-1; TRBD2 matches 11 bases. The ends lost 6 bases at V and 6 bases at J; junction bases unmatched: 10. Germline lookup yields CDR1 SEHNR and CDR2 FQNEAQ (reference sequence). The length of the CDR3 is 16 residues. CDR3 sequence: CASSSLLAGAGNEQFS. The DNA of the CDR3 is TGTGCCAGCAGTTCCCTACTAGCGGGAGCTGGCAATGAGCAGTTCTCC.

Concerning this clonotype: An end of the junction does not agree with germline; a read error may underlie this. The rearrangement uses TRBV29-1 and TRBJ1-5; 9 positions match TRBD1. This CDR3 is 13 amino acids long. Germline V CDR1 and CDR2: SQVTM, ANQGSEA. The CDR3 bases are TGCAGGGTTGGAGGGACAGGGAATCAGCCCCAGCATTTT. Translation: CRVGGTGNQPQHF. The full variable domain, completed using reference TRBV29-1 and TRBJ1-5, is SAVISQKPSRDICQRGTSLTIQCQVDSQVTMMFWYRQQPGQSLTLIATANQGSEATYESGFVIDKFPISRPNLTFSTLTVSNMSPEDSSIYLCRVGGTGNQPQHFGDGTRLSIL.

There are a few counts of this clonotype. Since a much larger clone is just one base distant, this may be a read error. The gene calls are TRBV20-1 and TRBJ1-1; D remains unclear. The CDR3 totals 11 residues. Trimming left V 5 bases short and J 6 bases short, with 10 bases between. Per the germline V gene, CDR1 is DFQATT and CDR2 is SNEGSKA (reference sequence). CDR3 protein: CSACLAAEAFF. The CDR3 DNA follows: TGCAGTGCTTGTTTGGCGGCTGAAGCTTTCTTT.

Comments on this clonotype: The junction and the germline gene differ at one end; a read error may be behind it. The chain has TRBV6-5 and TRBJ2-7, with D maybe TRBD1 (5 bases). This CDR3 is 13 amino acids long. Germline-derived CDR1 and CDR2 are MNHEY and SVGAGI. CDR3 coding DNA: TGTGCCAGCGGTCCGACAGAAAATTACGAGCGGTACTTC. It codes for CASGPTENYERYF.

Remarks on this clonotype: Relative to the germline gene, one junction end is altered; a read error may explain this. This sequence joins TRBV5-4 and TRBJ1-5; D uncertain. CDR1 is SGHNT, CDR2 YYREEE, per germline (reference sequence). This CDR3 is 16 amino acids long. Written as DNA, the CDR3 is TGTGCCAACAGCTTCATTTCCGGAACAAATCAATCGCCCCAGCATTTT. It codes for CANSFISGTNQSPQHF.

Remarks on this clonotype: A junction end diverges from the germline sequence, so it may reflect a read error. The rearrangement joins TRBV4-2 to TRBJ1-1; 9 bases fit TRBD1. CDR1 and CDR2 (germline): LGHNA, YNFKEQ. This CDR3 is 15 amino acids long. The CDR3 coding sequence is TGTGCCATCAGCTCAGCACGGGACAGGGTCACTGAAGCTTTCTTT. Protein sequence: CAISSARDRVTEAFF.

Regarding this clonotype: The junction and the germline gene differ at one end; a read error may be behind it. The chain uses TRBV6-2 or TRBV6-3 and TRBJ2-7; 8 bases are a match to TRBD2. Germline V lookup: CDR1 MNHEY, CDR2 SVGEGT. The CDR3 loop spans 14 amino acids. The CDR3 DNA sequence: TGTGCCAGCAAGATAGCGGGAATCCCTATGGAGCAGTACTTT. It specifies CASKIAGIPMEQYF.

Note on this clonotype: This CDR3 is missing its conserved last phenylalanine or tryptophan, likely due to a read error. The rearrangement uses TRBV10-2 and TRBJ2-1, with D possibly TRBD1 on 5 matching bases. Germline values: CDR1 WSHSY, CDR2 SAAADI. This CDR3 has 13 amino acids. CDR3 amino acids: CASCETAQGEQFS. DNA for the CDR3: TGCGCTAGCTGCGAGACTGCCCAGGGTGAGCAGTTCTCC.

Points on this clonotype: Germline is not matched at one junction end, which may reflect a read error. V and J are TRBV6-5 and TRBJ1-4; the D is unclear. This CDR3 has 16 amino acids. In germline, CDR1 is MNHEY, CDR2 SVGAGI. The CDR3: CAGITKNSATNENLFF. The CDR3 DNA reads as TGTGCCGGCATCACCAAGAATTCAGCAACTAATGAAAATCTGTTTTTT.

As regards this clonotype: This may be a read error, as it is one base from a much larger clone. V is TRBV20-1 and J is TRBJ2-1; D not certain. CDR1 and CDR2 from the germline V gene are DFQATT and SNEGSKA (reference sequence). The CDR3 loop spans 12 amino acids. V was trimmed by 2 bases and J by 3 bases, leaving 5 bases between them. CDR3 amino acids: CSARTFYNEQFF. CDR3 nucleotide sequence: TGCAGTGCTAGAACCTTCTACAATGAGCAGTTCTTC.

A note on this clonotype: With a much larger clone just one base away, this may be a read error. The chain employs TRBV4-1 and TRBJ1-5, with TRBD1 identical over 9 bases. The CDR3 loop spans 15 amino acids. CDR1 is MGHRA and CDR2 is YSYEKL in the germline V gene. The CDR3: CASNQERTGVRPQHF. The DNA of the CDR3 is TGCGCCAGCAACCAAGAGCGGACAGGGGTAAGGCCCCAGCATTTT.

Turning to this clonotype: The junction shows a germline mismatch at one end, possibly a read error. V is TRBV12-3 or TRBV12-4 and J is TRBJ1-1; D is uncertain. The CDR3 contains 14 residues. The CDR3 DNA reads as TGTGCCAACAGTTTGAGACACCTAAACACTGAAGTTTTCTTT. Amino acids: CANSLRHLNTEVFF.

Worth noting for this clonotype: At one end the junction does not follow the germline gene, possibly because of a read error. The chain carries TRBV4-1 and TRBJ1-1, with D uncertain. The germline CDR1 and CDR2 sequences are MGHRA and YSYEKL. The CDR3 is 15 residues long. The CDR3 DNA sequence: TGCGACAGCAGCCAAGTACTAGGAGGTTCGACTGAAGCTTTCTTT. Translated: CDSSQVLGGSTEAFF.

V is TRBV20-1 and J is TRBJ2-1; a weak D match, TRBD1 (5 bases). Trimming pared 2 bases from V and 5 bases from J, leaving 16 bases between. Germline loops: CDR1 DFQATT, CDR2 SNEGSKA (reference sequence). The CDR3 consists of 15 residues. CDR3 DNA: TGCAGTGCTAGAAGGTTGGTAGGGGTTAACAATGAGCAGTTCTTC. As protein: CSARRLVGVNNEQFF.

This clonotype was counted many times. DNA for the CDR3: TGTGCCAGCAGTCGACTAGCGGGAAACTACGAGCAGTACTTC. Its translation: CASSRLAGNYEQYF. The chain has TRBV6-2 or TRBV6-3 and TRBJ2-7; the match to TRBD2 covers 11 bases. Germline lookup yields CDR1 MNHEY and CDR2 SVGEGT. The CDR3 extends over 14 amino acids. The V segment lost 5 bases and the J segment 3 bases; nucleotides outside the gene matches: 3.

V usage is TRBV29-1 and J usage is TRBJ2-7; 9 positions match TRBD1. There are 13 residues in the CDR3. Germline values: CDR1 SQVTM, CDR2 ANQGSEA. CDR3 loop: CNATGQGCYEQYF. CDR3 in DNA: TGCAACGCGACGGGACAGGGATGCTACGAGCAGTACTTC.

The chain recombines TRBV20-1 with TRBJ1-2; a possible D gene is TRBD1 (5 bases). CDR1 is DFQATT and CDR2 is SNEGSKA in the germline V gene (reference sequence). CDR3 size: 12 residues. V lost 0 bases and J 13 bases, leaving 15 bases between the germline ends. The CDR3 spells CSAREGDYRCTF. The DNA of the CDR3 is TGCAGTGCTAGAGAAGGGGACTATAGGTGCACCTTC.

The sample holds many counts of this clonotype. V gene TRBV28 combines with J gene TRBJ2-1, with TRBD1 matching 9 bases. CDR1 is MDHEN, CDR2 SYDVKM, per germline. The CDR3 contains 17 residues. V was clipped by 4 bases and J by 4 bases; unmatched bases: 11. The CDR3 region is CASSSLRGTGSYNEQFF. CDR3 sequence (DNA): TGTGCCAGCAGTTCCCTGAGGGGGACAGGGTCTTACAATGAGCAGTTCTTC.

Of note for this clonotype: A much larger clonotype is one base distant, so this may be a read error. The chain joins TRBV20-1 to TRBJ2-2; 12 bases map to TRBD1. The CDR3 length is 15 residues. Per germline, CDR1 DFQATT and CDR2 SNEGSKA (reference sequence). The junction had 9 bases not matched to a gene; V was cut back by 6 bases and J by 7 bases. CDR3 in amino acids: CSALSGQGANGELFF. The CDR3 coding sequence is TGCAGTGCCCTTTCGGGACAGGGGGCTAACGGGGAGCTGTTTTTT.

A remark on this clonotype: A junction boundary mismatches the germline segment, possibly from a read error. The rearrangement joins TRBV5-6 to TRBJ2-4; D gene unclear. The CDR3 contains 18 residues. The germline CDR1 and CDR2 sequences are SGHDT and YYEEEE. The CDR3 DNA reads as TGTGCCAACAGCTTACGGCCCCTCGGCGGAACAGTGAAAAACATTCAGTACTTC. Protein sequence: CANSLRPLGGTVKNIQYF.

The chain links TRBV11-2 to TRBJ2-1, with D possibly TRBD1 on 6 matching bases. Germline V gene sequence: CDR1 SGHAT, CDR2 FQNNGV. CDR3 length: 14 amino acids. Trimming pared 8 bases from V and 12 bases from J, leaving 23 bases between. The CDR3 region is CASQKRQDDDGQFF. Written as DNA, the CDR3 is TGTGCCAGCCAGAAGCGACAGGACGACGATGGGCAGTTCTTC.

With respect to this clonotype: A read error may produce the germline difference seen at one junction end. The chain couples TRBV6-5 to TRBJ1-2; D ambiguous. This CDR3 is 16 amino acids long. Germline V gene sequence: CDR1 MNHEY, CDR2 SVGAGI. DNA for the CDR3: TGTGCCAGCACCCCCGTCACCGGGATGGGGAACTACGGCTACACCTTC. Protein: CASTPVTGMGNYGYTF.

This sequence joins TRBV6-5 and TRBJ1-4; TRBD1 is a possible D gene (6 bases). This CDR3 has 16 residues. Trimming shortened V by 6 bases and J by 10 bases, and 24 bases separated the two germline ends. The germline gives CDR1 MNHEY, CDR2 SVGAGI. For the CDR3, the DNA is TGTGCCAGCAGGTCCGCAACCTGGACAGAAGAAGGAAAACTGTTTTTT. Translated: CASRSATWTEEGKLFF.

Note on this clonotype: This may be a read error: a much more frequent sequence differs by one nucleotide. The chain combines TRBV11-2 with TRBJ2-2; D is uncertain. Germline assignment: CDR1 SGHAT and CDR2 FQNNGV. The CDR3 has 14 amino acids. CDR3 bases: TGTACCAGCACCCCAACAGCGAACACCGGGGAGCTGTTTTTT. It yields the protein CTSTPTANTGELFF.